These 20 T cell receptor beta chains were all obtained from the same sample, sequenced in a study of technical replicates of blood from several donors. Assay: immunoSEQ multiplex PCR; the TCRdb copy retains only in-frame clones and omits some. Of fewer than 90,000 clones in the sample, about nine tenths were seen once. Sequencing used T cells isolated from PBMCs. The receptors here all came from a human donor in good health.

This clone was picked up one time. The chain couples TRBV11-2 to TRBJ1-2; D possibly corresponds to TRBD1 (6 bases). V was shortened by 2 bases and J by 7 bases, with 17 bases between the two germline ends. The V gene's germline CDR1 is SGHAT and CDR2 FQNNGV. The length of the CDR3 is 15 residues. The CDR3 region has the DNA TGTGCCAGCAGCTTACTAGGGGGGGATAGTGGTGGCTACACCTTC. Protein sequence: CASSLLGGDSGGYTF.

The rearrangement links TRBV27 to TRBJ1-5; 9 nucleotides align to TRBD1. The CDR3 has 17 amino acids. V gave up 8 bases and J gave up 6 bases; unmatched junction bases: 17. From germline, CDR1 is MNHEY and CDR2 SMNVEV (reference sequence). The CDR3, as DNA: TGTGCCAGCCGCAGCGAATCCACGGGACAGGGAGGTCAGCCCCAGCATTTT. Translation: CASRSESTGQGGQPQHF.

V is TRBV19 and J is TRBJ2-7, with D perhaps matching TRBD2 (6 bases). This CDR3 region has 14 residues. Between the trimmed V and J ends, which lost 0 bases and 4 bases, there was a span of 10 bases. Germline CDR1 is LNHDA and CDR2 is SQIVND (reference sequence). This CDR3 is CASSIDGTLYEQYF. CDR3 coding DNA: TGTGCCAGTAGTATAGATGGGACTTTGTACGAGCAGTACTTC.

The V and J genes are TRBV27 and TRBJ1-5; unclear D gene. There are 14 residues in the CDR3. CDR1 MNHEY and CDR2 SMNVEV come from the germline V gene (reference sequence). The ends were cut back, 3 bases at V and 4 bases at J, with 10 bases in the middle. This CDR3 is CASSLWAGNQPQHF. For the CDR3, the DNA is TGTGCCAGCAGTTTGTGGGCGGGAAATCAGCCCCAGCATTTT.

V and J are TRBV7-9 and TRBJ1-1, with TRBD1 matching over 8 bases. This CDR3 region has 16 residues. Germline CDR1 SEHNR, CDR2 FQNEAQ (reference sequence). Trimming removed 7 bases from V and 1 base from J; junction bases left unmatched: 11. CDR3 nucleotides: TGTGCCAGCAACCCACCAGGGGGCGTTTCGAACACTGAAGCTTTCTTT. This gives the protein CASNPPGGVSNTEAFF.

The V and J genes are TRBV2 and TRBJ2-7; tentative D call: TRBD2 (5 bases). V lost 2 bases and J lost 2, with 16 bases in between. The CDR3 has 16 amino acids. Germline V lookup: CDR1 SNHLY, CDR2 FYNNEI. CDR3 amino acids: CASSEFGGLRAYEQYF. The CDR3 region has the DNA TGTGCCAGCAGTGAATTTGGCGGGCTACGGGCCTACGAGCAGTACTTC.

For the CDR3, the DNA is TGTGCCACCAGCAGAGAGAAGCTAGCGGGAGCACGAAATGAGCAGTTCTTC. Translation: CATSREKLAGARNEQFF. The chain is built from TRBV15 and TRBJ2-1, with 10 bases that match TRBD2. The junction had 9 bases not matched to a gene; V was cut back by 0 bases and J by 7 bases. The CDR3 sequence is 17 residues long. The germline V gene has CDR1 LNHNV and CDR2 YYDKDF (reference sequence).

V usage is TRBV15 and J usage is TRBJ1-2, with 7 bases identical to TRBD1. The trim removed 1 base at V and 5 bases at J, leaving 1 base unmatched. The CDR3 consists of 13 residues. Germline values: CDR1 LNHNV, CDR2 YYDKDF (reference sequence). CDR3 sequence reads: CATSRGQGYGYTF. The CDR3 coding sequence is TGTGCCACCAGCAGAGGACAGGGATATGGCTACACCTTC. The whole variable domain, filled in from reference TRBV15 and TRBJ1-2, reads DAMVIQNPRYQVTQFGKPVTLSCSQTLNHNVMYWYQQKSSQAPKLLFHYYDKDFNNEADTPDNFQSRRPNTSFCFLDIRSPGLGDTAMYLCATSRGQGYGYTFGSGTRLTVV.

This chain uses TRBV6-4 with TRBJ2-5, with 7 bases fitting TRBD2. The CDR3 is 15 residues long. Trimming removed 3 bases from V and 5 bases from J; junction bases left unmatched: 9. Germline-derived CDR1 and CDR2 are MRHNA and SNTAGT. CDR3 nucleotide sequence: TGTGCCAGCAGTGAATCTAGCGGAGGGGCGGAGACCCAGTACTTC. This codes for CASSESSGGAETQYF.

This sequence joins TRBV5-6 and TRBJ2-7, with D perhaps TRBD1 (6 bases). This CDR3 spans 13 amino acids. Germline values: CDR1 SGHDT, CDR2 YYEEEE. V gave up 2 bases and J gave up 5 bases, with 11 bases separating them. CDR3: CASSLQGSHEQYF. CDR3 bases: TGTGCCAGCAGCTTACAGGGTTCCCACGAGCAGTACTTC. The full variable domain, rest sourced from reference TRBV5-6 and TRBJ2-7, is DAGVTQSPTHLIKTRGQQVTLRCSPKSGHDTVSWYQQALGQGPQFIFQYYEEEERQRGNFPDRFSGHQFPNYSSELNVNALLLGDSALYLCASSLQGSHEQYFGPGTRLTVT.

For the CDR3, the DNA is TGTGCCAGCCGAGGTACAGATACGCAGTATTTT. This sequence encodes CASRGTDTQYF. This sequence joins TRBV28 and TRBJ2-3; D not certain. Germline V gene sequence: CDR1 MDHEN, CDR2 SYDVKM. The V end lost 8 bases, the J end lost 3 bases, and 6 bases lay between the germline ends. The CDR3 is 11 residues long. The complete variable domain, with remaining parts taken from reference TRBV28 and TRBJ2-3, reads DVKVTQSSRYLVKRTGEKVFLECVQDMDHENMFWYRQDPGLGLRLIYFSYDVKMKEKGDIPEGYSVSREKKERFSLILESASTNQTSMYLCASRGTDTQYFGPGTRLTVL.

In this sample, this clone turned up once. CDR3 protein: CAWSITLQESYGYTF. Here the CDR3 DNA reads TGTGCCTGGAGTATCACCCTTCAGGAATCCTATGGCTACACCTTC. The chain joins TRBV30 to TRBJ1-2; D not certain. Germline V CDR1 and CDR2: GTSNPN, SVGIG (reference sequence). Trimming removed 2 bases from V and 4 bases from J, with 17 bases in between. This CDR3 contains 15 residues.

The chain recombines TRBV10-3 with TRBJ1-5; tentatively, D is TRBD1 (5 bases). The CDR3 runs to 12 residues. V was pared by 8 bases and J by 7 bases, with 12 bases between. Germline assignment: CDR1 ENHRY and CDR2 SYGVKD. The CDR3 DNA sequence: TGTGCCATCGGGCAGGGTCAACAGCCCCAGCATTTT. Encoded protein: CAIGQGQQPQHF.

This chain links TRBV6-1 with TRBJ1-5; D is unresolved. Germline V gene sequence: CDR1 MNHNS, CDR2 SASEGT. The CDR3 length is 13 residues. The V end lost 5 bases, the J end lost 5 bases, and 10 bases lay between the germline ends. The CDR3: CASSPGWYQPQHF. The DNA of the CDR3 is TGTGCCAGCAGTCCCGGGTGGTATCAGCCCCAGCATTTT.

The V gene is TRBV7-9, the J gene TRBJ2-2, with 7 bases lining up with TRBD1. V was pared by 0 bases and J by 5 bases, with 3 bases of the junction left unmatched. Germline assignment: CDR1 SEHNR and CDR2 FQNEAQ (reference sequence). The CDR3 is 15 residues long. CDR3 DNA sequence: TGTGCCAGCAGCTTAGCTCAGGGGGTAACCGGGGAGCTGTTTTTT. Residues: CASSLAQGVTGELFF. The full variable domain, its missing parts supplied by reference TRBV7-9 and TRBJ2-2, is DTGVSQNPRHKITKRGQNVTFRCDPISEHNRLYWYRQTLGQGPEFLTYFQNEAQLEKSRLLSDRFSAERPKGSFSTLEIQRTEQGDSAMYLCASSLAQGVTGELFFGEGSRLTVL.

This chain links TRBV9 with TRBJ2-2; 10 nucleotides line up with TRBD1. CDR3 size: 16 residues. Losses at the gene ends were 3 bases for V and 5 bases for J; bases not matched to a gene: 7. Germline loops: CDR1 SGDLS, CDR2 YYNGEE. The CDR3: CASSEPGTGVTGELFF. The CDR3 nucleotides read TGTGCCAGCAGCGAGCCCGGGACAGGGGTTACCGGGGAGCTGTTTTTT.

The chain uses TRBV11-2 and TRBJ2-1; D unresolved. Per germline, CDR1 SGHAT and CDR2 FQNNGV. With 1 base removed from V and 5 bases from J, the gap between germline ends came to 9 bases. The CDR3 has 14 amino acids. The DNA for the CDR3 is TGTGCCAGCAGCTTAGTGTCCCGGGACAATGAGCAGTTCTTC. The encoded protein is CASSLVSRDNEQFF. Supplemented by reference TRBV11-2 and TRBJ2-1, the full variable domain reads EAGVAQSPRYKIIEKRQSVAFWCNPISGHATLYWYQQILGQGPKLLIQFQNNGVVDDSQLPKDRFSAERLKGVDSTLKIQPAKLEDSAVYLCASSLVSRDNEQFFGPGTRLTVL.

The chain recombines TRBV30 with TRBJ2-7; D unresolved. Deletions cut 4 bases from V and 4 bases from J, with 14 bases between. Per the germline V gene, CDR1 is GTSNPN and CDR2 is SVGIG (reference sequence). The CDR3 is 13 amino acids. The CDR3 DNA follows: TGTGCCTGGAATAGCATAACAAGGTACGAGCAGTACTTC. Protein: CAWNSITRYEQYF.

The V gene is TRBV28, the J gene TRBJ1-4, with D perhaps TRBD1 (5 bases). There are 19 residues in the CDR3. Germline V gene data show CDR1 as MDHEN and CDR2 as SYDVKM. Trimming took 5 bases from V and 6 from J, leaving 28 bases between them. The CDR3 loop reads CASSLPVRAGRDGDEKLFF. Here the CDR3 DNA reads TGTGCCAGCAGTCTCCCTGTCAGGGCAGGGAGGGACGGCGATGAAAAACTGTTTTTT. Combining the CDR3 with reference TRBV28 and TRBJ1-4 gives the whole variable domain DVKVTQSSRYLVKRTGEKVFLECVQDMDHENMFWYRQDPGLGLRLIYFSYDVKMKEKGDIPEGYSVSREKKERFSLILESASTNQTSMYLCASSLPVRAGRDGDEKLFFGSGTQLSVL.

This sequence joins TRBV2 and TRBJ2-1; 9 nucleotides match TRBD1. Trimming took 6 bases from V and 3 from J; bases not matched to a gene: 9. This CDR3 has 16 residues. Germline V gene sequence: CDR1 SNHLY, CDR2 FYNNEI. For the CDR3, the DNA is TGTGCCAGCAGAGAAACTCCGGGACAGGGCTACAATGAGCAGTTCTTC. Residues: CASRETPGQGYNEQFF.